Below are 13 T cell receptor beta chains sequenced from a single sample in a study of cytomegalovirus exposure and HLA in healthy donors. PCR used 60 Vbeta primers and 13 Jbeta primers. Generated by immunoSEQ multiplex PCR, the TCRdb table keeps only in-frame clones and is missing some. The data hold about 130,000 clones, with less than 75% observed a single time. Sequenced: PBMCs. All receptors derive from a woman in her thirties or forties in good health and CMV-seropositive.

The genes are TRBV18 and TRBJ1-2, with D possibly TRBD1 on 5 matching bases. The ends were cut back, 1 base at V and 6 bases at J, with 12 bases in the middle. CDR3 length equals 14 residues. Germline loops: CDR1 KGHSH, CDR2 LQKENI. This CDR3 is CASSPQGNGNGYTF. CDR3 in DNA: TGTGCCAGCTCACCACAGGGGAATGGTAATGGCTACACCTTC.

Only one count was recorded for this clone. This chain joins TRBV27 and TRBJ2-1; 12 positions match TRBD2. This CDR3 is built from 22 residues. Germline-derived CDR1 and CDR2 are MNHEY and SMNVEV (reference sequence). Germline trimming cut 3 bases from V and 6 bases from J; bases unmatched to any gene: 24. CDR3 nucleotides: TGTGCCAGCAGTTTCCGCGCCGTCCCCCTCTCGAAAGGACTAGCGGGGATCAATGAGCAGTTCTTC. Its protein is CASSFRAVPLSKGLAGINEQFF.

The rearrangement uses TRBV28 and TRBJ1-5; 7 nucleotides line up with TRBD1. The ends lost 10 bases at V and 0 bases at J; junction bases unmatched: 21. The germline V gene has CDR1 MDHEN and CDR2 SYDVKM. This CDR3 has 19 residues. CDR3 sequence reads: CATQAPRQGSPHSNQPQHF. CDR3 DNA sequence: TGTGCCACCCAGGCCCCGCGACAGGGCTCTCCGCATAGCAATCAGCCCCAGCATTTT.

A few counts support this clone. J is TRBJ1-2 and V is TRBV6-1; perhaps TRBD1 as D (5 bases). The CDR3 contains 13 residues. Germline V gives CDR1 MNHNS, CDR2 SASEGT. Trimming removed 3 bases at V and 8 bases at J, with 13 bases between. CDR3 protein: CASSDRENWGYTF. The CDR3 DNA reads as TGTGCCAGCAGTGACAGGGAAAATTGGGGCTACACCTTC.

The chain has TRBV2 and TRBJ2-1; 7 bases agree with TRBD1. Germline V gives CDR1 SNHLY, CDR2 FYNNEI. The CDR3 runs to 16 residues. Germline trimming cut 5 bases from V and 0 bases from J; bases unmatched to any gene: 7. The CDR3 coding sequence is TGTGCCAGCAGTTACACAGGGGCTGGCTCCTACAATGAGCAGTTCTTC. Translated: CASSYTGAGSYNEQFF.

The CDR3 reads CASSLGGEADAFF. In DNA form, the CDR3 reads TGTGCCAGCAGCTTAGGGGGCGAAGCGGATGCTTTCTTT. V and J are TRBV7-3 and TRBJ1-1; D is perhaps TRBD1 (6 bases). This CDR3 is built from 13 residues. Germline V CDR1 and CDR2: SGHTA, FQGTGA. The germline V and J ends were trimmed by 2 bases and 11 bases, with 15 bases remaining between them.

The chain couples TRBV5-1 to TRBJ1-6; tentatively, D is TRBD1 (5 bases). Germline assignment: CDR1 SGHRS and CDR2 YFSETQ. Trimming left V 7 bases short and J 5 bases short, with 10 bases between. The CDR3 has 13 amino acids. CDR3 region: CASGHTNNSPLHF. The CDR3 DNA follows: TGCGCCAGCGGACACACAAATAATTCACCCCTCCACTTT.

CDR3 sequence reads: CASSLRGGQGNTIYF. CDR3 DNA sequence: TGTGCCAGCAGCTTGCGCGGGGGGCAGGGAAACACCATATATTTT. This chain uses TRBV5-4 with TRBJ1-3, with a weak D call TRBD1 (6 bases). The germline CDR1 and CDR2 sequences are SGHNT and YYREEE (reference sequence). V dropped 1 base and J dropped 4 bases, with 12 bases sitting between them. This CDR3 spans 15 amino acids.

The chain joins TRBV5-4 to TRBJ1-2; 9 nucleotides agree with TRBD1. The CDR3 spans 16 residues. CDR1 and CDR2 from the germline V gene are SGHNT and YYREEE (reference sequence). J lost 4 bases, V lost 4 bases, and 11 bases had no gene match. The CDR3 coding sequence is TGTGCCAGCAGCAACTTACCGGGACAGGGAATCTATGGCTACACCTTC. Protein product: CASSNLPGQGIYGYTF.

The gene calls are TRBV4-2 and TRBJ1-5, with 9 bases that match TRBD1. Looked up from germline, CDR1 is LGHNA and CDR2 is YNFKEQ. The V and J ends lost 4 bases and 8 bases, in that order; junction bases with no gene match: 6. The CDR3 has 14 amino acids. DNA for the CDR3: TGTGCCAGCAGCCGAACAGGGGGCAGTGAGCCCCAGCATTTT. This encodes CASSRTGGSEPQHF.

This clone was seen just once. The CDR3 DNA reads TGTGCCAGCAGTTACGGGGTAGGCGCAGGTATCTACGAGCAGTACTTC. Translating gives CASSYGVGAGIYEQYF. The chain uses TRBV7-2 and TRBJ2-7; D might be TRBD2 (5 bases). V shed 6 bases and J shed 3 bases, with 21 bases lying between them. The CDR3 length is 16 residues. CDR1 and CDR2 from the germline V gene are SGHTA and FQGNSA. Full variable domain (missing parts from reference TRBV7-2 and TRBJ2-7): GAGVSQSPSNKVTEKGKDVELRCDPISGHTALYWYRQSLGQGLEFLIYFQGNSAPDKSGLPSDRFSAERTGGSVSTLTIQRTQQEDSAVYLCASSYGVGAGIYEQYFGPGTRLTVT.

V is TRBV2 and J is TRBJ2-2; TRBD1 aligns across 8 bases. The CDR3 sequence is 16 residues long. J gave up 0 bases and V 3 bases, and 3 bases lay outside the gene matches. Germline CDR1 SNHLY, CDR2 FYNNEI. CDR3 DNA sequence: TGTGCCAGCAGTGAGGGACAGGCCCCGAACACCGGGGAGCTGTTTTTT. This translates into CASSEGQAPNTGELFF.

The chain has TRBV7-2 and TRBJ2-6; D possibly corresponds to TRBD2 (6 bases). Germline CDR1 reads SGHTA; CDR2 reads FQGNSA. There are 18 residues in the CDR3. The V gene lost 0 bases and the J gene lost 0 bases, with 12 bases spanning the gap. CDR3 loop: CASSLATIGSSGANVLTF. For the CDR3, the DNA is TGTGCCAGCAGCTTAGCGACCATCGGGAGCTCTGGGGCCAACGTCCTGACTTTC.